What follows are 20 T cell receptor beta chains derived from one specimen sequenced in a study of monozygotic twins with inflammatory bowel disease. TCRdb reprocessed the 5' RACE reads, with one entry per CDR3 protein and no DNA. The repertoire table contains roughly 160,000 distinct CDR3 sequences. Input material: blood. The receptors originated from a human donor with ulcerative colitis or Crohn's disease, or a healthy co-twin of an affected twin (not recorded which).

CDR3 loop: CSARDYRENTEAFF. The genes are TRBV20-1 and TRBJ1-1; TCRdb gives TRBD1 as the D gene, but with no DNA this cannot be confirmed. CDR1 is DFQATT and CDR2 is SNEGSKA in the germline V gene (reference sequence). This CDR3 spans 14 amino acids.

V and J are TRBV15 and TRBJ1-5; TCRdb selects TRBD1, and the lack of DNA leaves this call unchecked. The CDR3 is 15 residues long. Germline lookup yields CDR1 LNHNV and CDR2 YYDKDF (reference sequence). The CDR3 region is CATSRDNRRNQPQHF.

V is TRBV7-9 and J is TRBJ1-2; the D gene TCRdb calls, TRBD1, cannot be checked with no DNA. The germline CDR1 and CDR2 sequences are SEHNR and FQNEAQ (reference sequence). This CDR3 has 13 amino acids. The CDR3 protein is CASSLGQGYGYTF.

This chain links TRBV7-3 with TRBJ1-6; the D gene TCRdb calls, TRBD1, cannot be checked with no DNA. The CDR3 spans 14 residues. CDR1 is SGHTA and CDR2 is FQGTGA in the germline V gene. CDR3 region: CASSWGGIGTPLHF.

The V call is TRBV5-6, the J call TRBJ2-7. Germline CDR1 SGHDT, CDR2 YYEEEE. The CDR3 is made up of 12 amino acids. The CDR3 loop reads CASSLGLEEQYF.

The J gene is TRBJ2-1, the V gene TRBV7-2. The germline V gene encodes CDR1 SGHTA and CDR2 FQGNSA. The CDR3 length is 13 residues. The CDR3 protein is CASSSGIYNEQFF.

This rearrangement joins TRBV29-1 to TRBJ1-1; the D call of TRBD1 rests on TCRdb alone, since no DNA is present to check it. The CDR3 runs to 14 residues. Germline CDR1 SQVTM, CDR2 ANQGSEA. CDR3 region: CSVPSGTVNTEAFF.

This CDR3 reads CASSYVQGNTEAFF. V usage is TRBV6-6 and J usage is TRBJ1-1; lacking DNA, the TRBD1 call made by TCRdb goes unchecked. CDR3 length: 14 amino acids. The germline gives CDR1 MNHNY, CDR2 SVGAGI (reference sequence).

The genes are TRBV20-1 and TRBJ2-1; TCRdb lists TRBD2, though no DNA is available to test this call. Germline V lookup: CDR1 DFQATT, CDR2 SNEGSKA (reference sequence). This CDR3 comprises 16 residues. The CDR3 here is CSARDWGLAGVDEQFF.

The chain has TRBV24-1 and TRBJ1-1. Germline lookup yields CDR1 KGHDR and CDR2 SFDVKD. CDR3 size: 12 residues. CDR3 amino acids: CATSDFGTKAFF.

The gene calls are TRBV9 and TRBJ2-1. Germline lookup yields CDR1 SGDLS and CDR2 YYNGEE. This CDR3 comprises 15 residues. CDR3 residues: CASSFLRSSYNEQFF.

The CDR3 loop reads CSASSTRTDTQYF. The chain joins TRBV20-1 to TRBJ2-3. CDR1 and CDR2 from the germline V gene are DFQATT and SNEGSKA (reference sequence). The CDR3 has 13 residues.

The chain carries TRBV11-1 and TRBJ1-1. CDR3 size: 18 residues. Germline V gene sequence: CDR1 SGHAT, CDR2 FQDESV (reference sequence). The CDR3 spells CASSLMRSGEGRNTEAFF.

CDR3 protein: CASILRDFGGGPKGEQFF. The rearrangement links TRBV28 to TRBJ2-1; TCRdb proposes TRBD2, but this gene call is untestable without DNA. Germline V lookup: CDR1 MDHEN, CDR2 SYDVKM. This CDR3 is 18 amino acids long.

The chain carries TRBV29-1 and TRBJ1-1. This CDR3 spans 13 amino acids. Germline CDR1 is SQVTM and CDR2 is ANQGSEA. The CDR3 here is CSVEAAINTEAFF.

The J gene is TRBJ1-1, the V gene TRBV6-5; as DNA is missing, the TRBD1 call by TCRdb cannot be tested. Germline CDR1 and CDR2: MNHEY and SVGAGI. CDR3 size: 16 residues. The chain's CDR3 is CASSYSLAGGRTEAFF.

The chain employs TRBV2 and TRBJ2-4; TCRdb designates TRBD2, a call that cannot be tested without DNA. The germline V gene has CDR1 SNHLY and CDR2 FYNNEI. The length of the CDR3 is 14 residues. This chain's CDR3 is CASSASGGRYIQYF. Combining the CDR3 with reference TRBV2 and TRBJ2-4 gives the whole variable domain EPEVTQTPSHQVTQMGQEVILRCVPISNHLYFYWYRQILGQKVEFLVSFYNNEISEKSEIFDDQFSVERPDGSNFTLKIRSTKLEDSAMYFCASSASGGRYIQYFGAGTRLSVL.

The gene calls are TRBV20-1 and TRBJ2-1; there is no DNA to check the TCRdb D call of TRBD2. Germline CDR1 and CDR2: DFQATT and SNEGSKA (reference sequence). This CDR3 has 16 residues. CDR3 residues: CSARGLLAGGRDEQFF.

The rearrangement links TRBV11-2 to TRBJ1-3. CDR1 is SGHAT and CDR2 is FQNNGV in the germline V gene. The CDR3 loop spans 17 amino acids. The CDR3 is CASSLYAGPSNGNTIYF.

This chain links TRBV5-6 with TRBJ2-7; TCRdb gives TRBD2 as the D gene, but with no DNA this cannot be confirmed. The CDR3 is 14 amino acids. Looked up from germline, CDR1 is SGHDT and CDR2 is YYEEEE. CDR3 region: CASSSLDRAYEQYF.